Below, one T cell receptor (beta chain) is given with its context. Patients had urothelial carcinoma that was locally advanced or metastatic. The CDR3 runs 14 residues. This sample was included in a study of PD-L1 blockade in urothelial cancer. Spike-ins of synthetic TCR analog templates went into each PCR. Data came from immunoSEQ multiplex PCR; TCRdb stores just in-frame clones and leaves some out. Among 20,000 to 30,000 clones listed, approximately 81% were seen once. The source of this sequence is a man aged 65 to 85 with urothelial cancer. The material sequenced was PBMCs, taken around atezolizumab (anti-PD-L1) treatment. The chain combines TRBV12-2 with TRBJ2-7; TRBD1, the table's D call, lacks a check against the DNA. TRBV12-2 represents a pseudogene. This CDR3 is CASRLSRQFYEQYF. DNA for the CDR3: TGTGCAAGTCGCTTATCGAGACAGTTTTACGAGCAGTACTTC.